The 28 T cell receptor beta chains reported below all come from one sample, sequenced in a study of Ad26.COV2.S vaccination and SARS-CoV-2 variants (TCRdb year 2021). The receptor library was made with the immunoSEQ multiplex PCR assay. The table was pulled from immuneACCESS by TCRdb, which kept in-frame rearrangements only. Such tables lose some clones; where checked, under half of the loss comes from unresolved V genes, and the rest has no known cause. A total of about 420,000 clones appear in this sample, more than 75% of them only once. Clones ranked in the top ten supply around 3.6% of the sample. The sample's treatment or condition label, in plain terms: some 20 received Ad26.COV2.S at low or high dose, single or two shots; roughly 5 received placebo; per-sample allocation not given. For vaccine and placebo recipients, the sequenced repertoires came from samples collected on day 63 after the first injection.

The sample in question was peripheral blood, obtained in a trial of Ad26.COV2.S vaccine versus placebo. The receptors derive from a person between 18 and 60 years old who received the Ad26.COV2.S COVID-19 vaccine or a placebo.

This chain connects TRBV7-3 to TRBJ2-3, with a possible D match to TRBD2 (5 bases). CDR3 length: 13 amino acids. The V end was cut by 4 bases, the J end by 13 bases, with 18 bases between. Germline CDR1 is SGHTA and CDR2 is FQGTGA. The CDR3 is CASSWEPGSVEYF. The CDR3 DNA reads TGTGCCAGCAGCTGGGAGCCGGGATCAGTTGAGTATTTT.

The gene calls are TRBV21-1 and TRBJ2-1; TRBD1 is taken as the D call from the table, unchecked against the DNA. TRBV21-1 is a pseudogene segment. The CDR3 is 14 amino acids. The CDR3 DNA reads as TGTGCCAGCAGGACACAGCCCCTTAACAATGAGCAGTTCTTC. It specifies CASRTQPLNNEQFF.

The V and J genes are TRBV19 and TRBJ2-5, with 10 nucleotides matching TRBD1. The V gene end was trimmed by 5 bases and the J gene end by 1 base; junction bases not matched to a gene: 10. CDR1 is LNHDA, CDR2 SQIVND, per germline (reference sequence). The CDR3 contains 17 residues. CDR3 loop: CASSPRDRGWGQETQYF. The CDR3 DNA reads TGTGCCAGTAGTCCTCGGGACAGGGGTTGGGGCCAAGAGACCCAGTACTTC.

In regard to this clone: The DNA is omitted, as the CDR3 cannot be located on it reliably, and the CDR3 follows TCRdb's listing. The V call is TRBV28, the J call TRBJ1-5. Germline assignment: CDR1 MDHEN and CDR2 SYDVKM. Counting both end residues, the CDR3 totals 17 amino acids. The chain's CDR3 is CASSNPSPSILVQPQHF.

This clone was seen ten or more times. J is TRBJ1-3 and V is TRBV18; weak D call: TRBD1 (6 bases). Per germline, CDR1 KGHSH and CDR2 LQKENI. The CDR3 runs 15 residues. V shed 6 bases and J shed 1 base, with 13 bases lying between them. CDR3 amino acids: CASSLDDRSGNTIYF. The CDR3 DNA sequence: TGTGCCAGCTCTCTGGACGACAGGTCTGGAAACACCATATATTTT. Combining the CDR3 with reference TRBV18 and TRBJ1-3 gives the whole variable domain NAGVMQNPRHLVRRRGQEARLRCSPMKGHSHVYWYRQLPEEGLKFMVYLQKENIIDESGMPKERFSAEFPKEGPSILRIQQVVRGDSAAYFCASSLDDRSGNTIYFGEGSWLTVV.

A remark on this clone: Within the sample, other DNA sequences also encode this same CDR3. The V gene is TRBV4-3, the J gene TRBJ2-6; no definite D call. This CDR3 has 15 amino acids. Germline loops: CDR1 LGHNA, CDR2 YSLEER. V lost 1 base, J lost 0 bases, and 4 bases lay in between. The CDR3 region has the DNA TGCGCCAGCAGCCAAGCCGGCTCTGGGGCCAACGTCCTGACTTTC. Translation gives CASSQAGSGANVLTF.

The chain joins TRBV19 to TRBJ2-7; 10 positions match TRBD1. V was clipped by 6 bases and J by 1 base; unmatched bases: 9. Germline CDR1 reads LNHDA; CDR2 reads SQIVND (reference sequence). The CDR3 consists of 16 residues. The CDR3 DNA reads as TGTGCCAGTAGCTGGTCGACAGGGGGCCCATCCTACGAGCAGTACTTC. Translating gives CASSWSTGGPSYEQYF.

The rearrangement links TRBV7-9 to TRBJ1-1, with D hard to call. Germline V CDR1 and CDR2: SEHNR, FQNEAQ (reference sequence). CDR3 length equals 15 residues. Between the trimmed V and J ends, which lost 5 bases and 1 base, there was a span of 14 bases. The CDR3 DNA sequence: TGTGCCAGCAGCCTAACACGGACGGAGAACACTGAAGCTTTCTTT. It encodes CASSLTRTENTEAFF.

This chain joins TRBV5-1 and TRBJ2-1, with a possible D match to TRBD2 (5 bases). Trimming removed 0 bases at V and 1 base at J, with 8 bases between. Germline values: CDR1 SGHRS, CDR2 YFSETQ. This CDR3 is 15 amino acids long. In DNA, the CDR3 is TGCGCCAGCAGCTTGGAGATAGCGTCCTACAATGAGCAGTTCTTC. Protein: CASSLEIASYNEQFF.

The rearrangement joins TRBV6-5 to TRBJ1-1; unclear D gene. The CDR3 is made up of 16 amino acids. V lost 0 bases to trimming and J lost 4 bases, with 15 bases between them. CDR1 MNHEY and CDR2 SVGAGI come from the germline V gene. Written as DNA, the CDR3 is TGTGCCAGCAGTTACTCGAGAAGGGAAGCCTTCACTGAAGCTTTCTTT. Translated, it gives CASSYSRREAFTEAFF.

This clone was seen once. The V gene is TRBV7-2, the J gene TRBJ1-2, with TRBD1 as a possible D gene (5 bases). V lost 5 bases to trimming and J lost 11 bases, with 21 bases between them. Germline loops: CDR1 SGHTA, CDR2 FQGNSA. This CDR3 is built from 14 residues. CDR3 coding DNA: TGTGCCAGCAGCAAAAGCGGGACCTCCCGAGAGTACACCTTC. This encodes CASSKSGTSREYTF.

The rearrangement joins TRBV9 to TRBJ2-1; 7 nucleotides line up with TRBD1. Germline V gene sequence: CDR1 SGDLS, CDR2 YYNGEE. The ends lost 2 bases at V and 5 bases at J; junction bases unmatched: 7. This CDR3 contains 15 residues. The CDR3 sequence: CASSVGPGGDNEQFF. As DNA, the CDR3 is TGTGCCAGCAGCGTGGGTCCAGGGGGTGACAATGAGCAGTTCTTC.

The genes are TRBV6-5 and TRBJ2-5; possible D gene TRBD2, 6 bases. Germline V gene data show CDR1 as MNHEY and CDR2 as SVGAGI. The V and J ends lost 0 bases and 2 bases respectively, with 13 bases between them. The CDR3 contains 16 residues. CDR3 nucleotide sequence: TGTGCCAGCAGTTACTCCACTAGCCTTCCTCAAGAGACCCAGTACTTC. It is translated as CASSYSTSLPQETQYF.

This sequence joins TRBV25-1 and TRBJ1-2; weak D call: TRBD1 (5 bases). Germline V CDR1 and CDR2: MGHDK, SYGVNS. Trimming took off 8 bases at V and 1 base at J, with 17 bases between the two ends. CDR3 length equals 15 residues. For the CDR3, the DNA is TGTGCCAGCGAAGGGACCGGAGGGATTAACTATGGCTACACCTTC. It yields the protein CASEGTGGINYGYTF.

The chain recombines TRBV7-3 with TRBJ2-6, with D possibly being TRBD1 or TRBD2 (5 bases each). Germline loops: CDR1 SGHTA, CDR2 FQGTGA. This CDR3 has 18 residues. V was pared by 0 bases and J by 4 bases, with 16 bases between. The CDR3 nucleotides are TGTGCCAGCAGCTTAACCGGGACGGTCGGCGCGGGGGCCAACGTCCTGACTTTC. It translates to CASSLTGTVGAGANVLTF.

This chain uses TRBV28 with TRBJ2-1, with 9 bases aligning to TRBD1. This CDR3 region has 18 residues. The V gene's germline CDR1 is MDHEN and CDR2 SYDVKM. The junction had 14 bases not matched to a gene; V was cut back by 4 bases and J by 4 bases. CDR3 residues: CASSYPWGRDRGYNEQFF. CDR3 nucleotides: TGTGCCAGCAGTTACCCCTGGGGGCGAGACAGGGGGTACAATGAGCAGTTCTTC.

This sequence joins TRBV7-2 and TRBJ2-7, with D possibly being TRBD1 (5 bases). The CDR3 covers 16 residues. Trimming cost V 1 base and J 6 bases, with 19 bases left between them. Germline CDR1 SGHTA, CDR2 FQGNSA. Written as DNA, the CDR3 is TGTGCCAGCAGCTTAGATTCCCGGACACTACCCTCCGAGCAGTACTTC. Translated: CASSLDSRTLPSEQYF.

The V gene is TRBV16, the J gene TRBJ2-7; TRBD1 matches at 7 bases. Germline values: CDR1 KGHSY, CDR2 FQNENV. The CDR3 extends over 16 amino acids. Trimming removed 3 bases from V and 3 bases from J; junction bases left unmatched: 11. CDR3 in amino acids: CASSHYQGEGNYEQYF. In nucleotides, the CDR3 is TGTGCCAGCAGCCATTACCAGGGGGAAGGGAACTACGAGCAGTACTTC.

The V gene is TRBV5-1, the J gene TRBJ1-2, with TRBD1 identical over 10 bases. The CDR3 length is 19 residues. Germline V CDR1 and CDR2: SGHRS, YFSETQ. After removal of 4 bases from V and 0 bases from J, the junction contained 15 bases not matched to a gene. This CDR3 reads CASSPGIWTGQGSNYGYTF. DNA for the CDR3: TGCGCCAGCAGCCCGGGGATATGGACGGGACAGGGGTCTAACTATGGCTACACCTTC. Variable domain in full (rest from reference TRBV5-1 and TRBJ1-2): KAGVTQTPRYLIKTRGQQVTLSCSPISGHRSVSWYQQTPGQGLQFLFEYFSETQRNKGNFPGRFSGRQFSNSRSEMNVSTLELGDSALYLCASSPGIWTGQGSNYGYTFGSGTRLTVV.

V is TRBV5-1 and J is TRBJ2-3; D unresolved. Trimming removed 5 bases at V and 1 base at J, with 17 bases between. This CDR3 is built from 16 residues. Germline-derived CDR1 and CDR2 are SGHRS and YFSETQ. The CDR3 coding sequence is TGCGCCAGCAGGCCTGTAGGTGGGGTAGGCACAGATACGCAGTATTTT. Encoded protein: CASRPVGGVGTDTQYF.

CDR3 amino acids: CASSVARAGDEQFF. The CDR3 DNA reads TGTGCCAGCAGCGTAGCCCGAGCCGGGGATGAGCAGTTCTTC. The chain links TRBV9 to TRBJ2-1; D perhaps matches TRBD2 (5 bases). Germline V CDR1 and CDR2: SGDLS, YYNGEE. V was pared by 0 bases and J by 8 bases, with 12 bases between. The CDR3 runs to 14 residues.

The chain uses TRBV28 and TRBJ1-2, with 7 bases fitting TRBD1. The trim removed 1 base at V and 5 bases at J, leaving 4 bases unmatched. Germline-derived CDR1 and CDR2 are MDHEN and SYDVKM. The CDR3 is 14 amino acids. The CDR3 sequence: CASSLYRGAYGYTF. CDR3 DNA sequence: TGTGCCAGCAGTTTATACAGGGGAGCGTATGGCTACACCTTC.

This chain links TRBV7-9 with TRBJ1-3; D is ambiguous. The CDR3 is made up of 16 amino acids. In germline, CDR1 is SEHNR, CDR2 FQNEAQ (reference sequence). V shed 3 bases and J shed 4 bases, with 16 bases lying between them. CDR3 residues: CASSFQKDHWGNTIYF. CDR3 coding DNA: TGTGCCAGCAGCTTTCAGAAGGACCACTGGGGAAACACCATATATTTT.

The J gene is TRBJ1-1, the V gene TRBV9; TRBD1 matches 7 bases. Germline CDR1 is SGDLS and CDR2 is YYNGEE. The CDR3 extends over 14 amino acids. Trimming cost V 3 bases and J 4 bases; bases outside gene matches: 6. This chain's CDR3 is CASSAFEGATEAFF. The CDR3, as DNA: TGTGCCAGCAGCGCGTTTGAGGGGGCCACTGAAGCTTTCTTT. The full variable domain, its missing parts supplied by reference TRBV9 and TRBJ1-1, is DSGVTQTPKHLITATGQRVTLRCSPRSGDLSVYWYQQSLDQGLQFLIQYYNGEERAKGNILERFSAQQFPDLHSELNLSSLELGDSALYFCASSAFEGATEAFFGQGTRLTVV.

This chain links TRBV27 with TRBJ1-1, with D possibly matching TRBD1 (6 bases). V lost 7 bases and J 3 bases, leaving 21 bases between the germline ends. The CDR3 is 16 amino acids. Germline CDR1 MNHEY, CDR2 SMNVEV (reference sequence). CDR3 sequence: CASKGPGPQGYTEAFF. The CDR3 DNA follows: TGTGCCAGCAAGGGACCCGGGCCACAGGGATACACTGAAGCTTTCTTT.

The chain carries TRBV28 and TRBJ2-7; 10 bases agree with TRBD1. Trimming cost V 8 bases and J 2 bases; bases outside gene matches: 15. The CDR3 has 17 amino acids. The germline V gene encodes CDR1 MDHEN and CDR2 SYDVKM. The CDR3 DNA reads TGTGCCAGCGGACTTGGTTCCCCCGGGACAGGGGCCTACGAGCAGTACTTC. It encodes CASGLGSPGTGAYEQYF.

The table lists this clone with a count of one. The V and J genes are TRBV5-4 and TRBJ2-3, with 15 bases fitting TRBD2. The CDR3 runs to 17 residues. Germline CDR1 and CDR2: SGHNT and YYREEE (reference sequence). Losses at the gene ends were 3 bases for V and 2 bases for J; bases not matched to a gene: 4. CDR3 sequence reads: CASSSGLAGGTTDTQYF. CDR3 nucleotides: TGTGCCAGCAGCTCGGGACTAGCGGGGGGAACCACAGATACGCAGTATTTT. Filled out from reference TRBV5-4 and TRBJ2-3, the complete variable domain reads ETGVTQSPTHLIKTRGQQVTLRCSSQSGHNTVSWYQQALGQGPQFIFQYYREEENGRGNFPPRFSGLQFPNYSSELNVNALELDDSALYLCASSSGLAGGTTDTQYFGPGTRLTVL.

This chain joins TRBV9 and TRBJ1-4; D gene unclear. V was pared by 0 bases and J by 0 bases, with 12 bases between. The CDR3 consists of 17 residues. The germline V gene encodes CDR1 SGDLS and CDR2 YYNGEE. The chain's CDR3 is CASSVDLTFTTNEKLFF. The CDR3, as DNA: TGTGCCAGCAGCGTAGATCTGACATTCACAACTAATGAAAAACTGTTTTTT.